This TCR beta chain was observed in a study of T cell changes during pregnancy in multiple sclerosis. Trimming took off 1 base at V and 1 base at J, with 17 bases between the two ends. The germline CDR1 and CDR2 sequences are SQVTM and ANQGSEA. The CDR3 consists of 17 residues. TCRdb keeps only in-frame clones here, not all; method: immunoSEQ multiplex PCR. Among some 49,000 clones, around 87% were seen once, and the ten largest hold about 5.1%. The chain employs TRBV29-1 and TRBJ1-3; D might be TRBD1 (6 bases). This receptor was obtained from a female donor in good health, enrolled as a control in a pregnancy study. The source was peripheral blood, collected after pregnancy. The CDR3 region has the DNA TGCAGCGTTGAAGTCCGAGGGACGGACAGTTCTGGAAACACCATATATTTT. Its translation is CSVEVRGTDSSGNTIYF.